Presented here are 10 T cell receptor beta chains from one specimen sequenced in a study of cytomegalovirus exposure and HLA in healthy donors. 60 Vbeta and 13 Jbeta primers were used in PCR. Sequencing used immunoSEQ multiplex PCR; TCRdb keeps in-frame clones, though not all of them. In the table there are under 110,000 clones, over 60% of which are singletons. Sequenced input: PBMCs. Receptors were obtained from a woman aged 45-65 years in good health and CMV-seropositive.

The chain couples TRBV6-5 to TRBJ2-5; unclear D gene. This CDR3 is 14 amino acids long. V gave up 1 base and J gave up 12 bases, with 18 bases separating them. Germline CDR1 is MNHEY and CDR2 is SVGAGI. This chain's CDR3 is CASSYLAGRSWEYF. The CDR3 DNA is TGTGCCAGCAGTTACTTAGCTGGCCGGTCCTGGGAGTACTTC.

The rearrangement joins TRBV7-3 to TRBJ2-3, with 13 positions matching TRBD2. CDR1 is SGHTA and CDR2 is FQGTGA in the germline V gene. With 5 bases clipped from V and 0 bases from J, the junction kept 5 bases outside the gene matches. The CDR3 extends over 17 amino acids. The CDR3 bases are TGTGCCAGCAGCCGGCGGACTAGCGGGGGTAGCACAGATACGCAGTATTTT. It encodes CASSRRTSGGSTDTQYF.

This chain links TRBV29-1 with TRBJ1-1, with TRBD1 matching over 7 bases. From germline, CDR1 is SQVTM and CDR2 ANQGSEA. There are 13 residues in the CDR3. The J segment lost 2 bases and the V segment lost 7 bases, leaving 7 bases of the junction unmatched. DNA of the CDR3: TGCAGCGCCGGACAGGATTCAAACACTGAAGCTTTCTTT. It codes for CSAGQDSNTEAFF.

Points on this clone: The same CDR3 is also encoded by other DNA sequences in this sample. This chain uses TRBV28 with TRBJ2-7; no reliable D call. The CDR3 extends over 12 amino acids. CDR1 and CDR2 from the germline V gene are MDHEN and SYDVKM. The germline V and J ends were trimmed by 6 bases and 1 base, with 7 bases remaining between them. CDR3 bases: TGTGCCAGCAGCCTATCGTCCTACGAGCAGTACTTC. The encoded protein is CASSLSSYEQYF.

The rearrangement joins TRBV9 to TRBJ1-1, with 7 positions matching TRBD1. This CDR3 contains 16 residues. The V and J ends lost 0 bases and 5 bases, in that order; junction bases with no gene match: 10. Germline CDR1 reads SGDLS; CDR2 reads YYNGEE. The CDR3 loop reads CASSVAEGGFGTEAFF. CDR3 DNA: TGTGCCAGCAGCGTAGCTGAAGGGGGCTTCGGTACTGAAGCTTTCTTT.

V gene TRBV18 combines with J gene TRBJ1-2; 10 nucleotides align to TRBD1. V trimming: 4 bases; J trimming: 6 bases; junction bases outside the gene matches: 2. This CDR3 contains 13 residues. Germline CDR1 and CDR2: KGHSH and LQKENI. Here the CDR3 reads CASSRGTGDGYTF. In DNA form, the CDR3 reads TGTGCCAGCTCACGCGGGACAGGGGATGGCTACACCTTC.

This clone was seen ten or more times. The chain joins TRBV5-1 to TRBJ1-1; D is possibly TRBD1 (6 bases). Deletions cut 1 base from V and 1 base from J, with 11 bases between. Germline assignment: CDR1 SGHRS and CDR2 YFSETQ. This CDR3 has 15 residues. DNA of the CDR3: TGCGCCAGCAGCTTGTCCGGACAGACGAACACTGAAGCTTTCTTT. This sequence encodes CASSLSGQTNTEAFF.

The chain uses TRBV28 and TRBJ2-2, with 8 positions matching TRBD2. Germline loops: CDR1 MDHEN, CDR2 SYDVKM. Unmatched junction bases numbered 3, after V lost 2 bases and J lost 4 bases. The CDR3 has 15 residues. The DNA of the CDR3 is TGTGCCAGCAGTTTAAGTAGCGGGGCCACCGGGGAGCTGTTTTTT. This sequence encodes CASSLSSGATGELFF.

The J gene is TRBJ2-5, the V gene TRBV19; the D gene is possibly TRBD1 (6 bases). V was cut by 2 bases and J by 5 bases, with 15 bases left in between. CDR1 is LNHDA, CDR2 SQIVND, per germline (reference sequence). CDR3 size: 15 residues. Written as DNA, the CDR3 is TGTGCCAGTAGTATATGGCAGGGAAGGGGGGAGACCCAGTACTTC. Translated, it gives CASSIWQGRGETQYF.

There are a few counts of this clone. The V gene is TRBV28, the J gene TRBJ1-6; D gene unclear. Germline V gene sequence: CDR1 MDHEN, CDR2 SYDVKM. The V end lost 7 bases, the J end lost 4 bases, and 17 bases lay between the germline ends. CDR3 size: 16 residues. CDR3 nucleotide sequence: TGTGCCAGCAACGTACCAGAGTTACAGTATAATTCACCCCTCCACTTT. It translates to CASNVPELQYNSPLHF. Variable domain in full (rest from reference TRBV28 and TRBJ1-6): DVKVTQSSRYLVKRTGEKVFLECVQDMDHENMFWYRQDPGLGLRLIYFSYDVKMKEKGDIPEGYSVSREKKERFSLILESASTNQTSMYLCASNVPELQYNSPLHFGNGTRLTVT.